This record looks at one TCR beta chain sequence and its context. The sample is drawn from a study of identical twins. The CDR3 runs 14 residues. J lost 4 bases, V lost 6 bases, and 8 bases had no gene match. Germline CDR1 is MGHRA and CDR2 is YSYEKL. After template switching added a universal primer site, the resulting cDNA carried unique molecular identifiers. TCRdb redid the calling of the 5' RACE reads with MiXCR, one entry per CDR3 protein. The sample holds about 530,000 distinct CDR3 sequences, 20% to 25% seen once. The data were also submitted as part of a second study, on yellow fever vaccine responses in identical twins.

V is TRBV4-1 and J is TRBJ1-1, with 7 bases identical to TRBD1. The TCR sequence derives from a woman between 18 and 30 years old in good health. Sequenced material: CD4+ T cells sorted from blood. CDR3 loop: CASRQTGVGTEAFF. Written as DNA, the CDR3 is TGCGCCAGCAGACAAACAGGGGTTGGCACTGAAGCTTTCTTT.